This TCR beta chain came from a study of brain T cells in children with intractable seizures. Whole-study findings and limits: Only CDR3 sequence similarity suggested viral specificity, without known HCMV serostatus.

The V and J ends lost 0 bases and 3 bases, in that order; junction bases with no gene match: 7. CDR3 length: 16 residues. Germline values: CDR1 LGHNA, CDR2 YNFKEQ. To note about this clone: The antigen is unknown.

Time point specified: blood from clinic visit 5 months post-surgery; TSC patient then seizure free. At least one anti-epileptic drug was given before surgery. Assay used: immunoSEQ multiplex PCR; TCRdb lists only in-frame clones, some missing. The repertoire includes around 340,000 clones, roughly 93% of them detected once, and around 5% sits in the top ten. This TCR was sampled from a boy younger than two with tuberous sclerosis and intractable seizures. V and J are TRBV4-2 and TRBJ2-7, with TRBD2 identical over 8 bases. This specimen consisted of peripheral blood, obtained 4 to 5 months after surgery. Written as DNA, the CDR3 is TGTGCCAGCAGCCAAGATCCCAGCGGGAGAGTCTACGAGCAGTACTTC. It specifies CASSQDPSGRVYEQYF.